The 15 T cell receptor beta chains below all came from one sample that was sequenced in a study of blood T cell repertoires in COVID-19. Some clones are missing from TCRdb's copy, which holds only in-frame ones; the method was immunoSEQ multiplex PCR. The sample records approximately 260,000 clones, about 85% being singletons. The specimen was PBMCs or T cells enriched from blood (not recorded which). These receptors came from a woman between 45 and 65 years old who had been exposed to COVID-19.

The rearrangement uses TRBV9 and TRBJ1-1, with D possibly being TRBD1 (6 bases). V was pared by 4 bases and J by 1 base, with 11 bases between. The CDR3 has 14 residues. CDR1 is SGDLS, CDR2 YYNGEE, per germline. The CDR3 nucleotides are TGTGCCAGCAGCTACAGACAGGCGAACACTGAAGCTTTCTTT. Translating gives CASSYRQANTEAFF. Full variable domain (rest looked up from reference TRBV9 and TRBJ1-1): DSGVTQTPKHLITATGQRVTLRCSPRSGDLSVYWYQQSLDQGLQFLIQYYNGEERAKGNILERFSAQQFPDLHSELNLSSLELGDSALYFCASSYRQANTEAFFGQGTRLTVV.

Notes on this clone: Other DNA sequences in the sample encode the same CDR3. The chain employs TRBV5-1 and TRBJ1-2; TRBD1 matches at 7 bases. Germline loops: CDR1 SGHRS, CDR2 YFSETQ. V lost 4 bases, J lost 8 bases, and 5 bases stayed unmatched. This CDR3 is built from 12 residues. The CDR3 region is CASSGDRVGYTF. The CDR3 DNA is TGCGCCAGCAGCGGAGACAGGGTAGGCTACACCTTC.

The chain carries TRBV2 and TRBJ1-5; 7 bases match TRBD1. V lost 10 bases, J lost 4 bases, and 7 bases stayed unmatched. This CDR3 region has 13 residues. CDR1 is SNHLY, CDR2 FYNNEI, per germline. The CDR3 sequence: CATGQERNQPQHF. In DNA form, the CDR3 reads TGTGCCACCGGACAGGAGAGAAATCAGCCCCAGCATTTT.

The chain has TRBV21-1 and TRBJ2-1; the tabulated D call, TRBD2, remains unverified against the DNA. TRBV21-1 is listed as a pseudogene. The CDR3 totals 16 residues. The CDR3 DNA sequence: TGTGCCAGCAGCAGCCGACTAGCGGGGTCATACAATGAGCAGTTCTTC. Its protein product is CASSSRLAGSYNEQFF.

This chain uses TRBV7-9 with TRBJ1-3, with 12 bases aligning to TRBD1. The V gene end was trimmed by 5 bases and the J gene end by 8 bases; junction bases not matched to a gene: 7. Germline-derived CDR1 and CDR2 are SEHNR and FQNEAQ (reference sequence). CDR3 length: 15 residues. DNA of the CDR3: TGTGCCAGCAGCCCGCCGGGACAGGGGGCCGACACCATATATTTT. Translating it yields CASSPPGQGADTIYF.

The J gene is TRBJ1-6, the V gene TRBV7-2; D perhaps matches TRBD1 (5 bases). The germline V gene has CDR1 SGHTA and CDR2 FQGNSA. Trimming pared 0 bases from V and 8 bases from J, leaving 11 bases between. CDR3 length: 15 amino acids. DNA for the CDR3: TGTGCCAGCAGCTTAGCGGGAGGGGTCCATTCACCCCTCCACTTT. It yields the protein CASSLAGGVHSPLHF.

The V and J genes are TRBV25-1 and TRBJ2-5; 10 bases line up with TRBD2. This CDR3 has 14 amino acids. Germline assignment: CDR1 MGHDK and CDR2 SYGVNS. The junction had 8 bases not matched to a gene; V was cut back by 8 bases and J by 5 bases. CDR3 sequence reads: CASALAGVGETQYF. The CDR3 coding sequence is TGTGCCAGCGCGCTAGCGGGGGTAGGGGAGACCCAGTACTTC.

As to this clone: The junction departs from the called germline gene at one end, perhaps through a read error. The chain has TRBV11-2 and TRBJ2-3; 9 bases are a match to TRBD2. Germline-derived CDR1 and CDR2 are SGHAT and FQNNGV. The CDR3 contains 11 residues. CDR3 in amino acids: CASSLAGETYF. The CDR3, as DNA: TGTGCCAGCAGTTTAGCGGGGGAGACGTATTTT.

The rearrangement links TRBV24-1 to TRBJ1-5, with 11 bases aligning to TRBD1. This CDR3 is 16 amino acids long. Losses at the gene ends were 8 bases for V and 2 bases for J; bases not matched to a gene: 7. Germline V gene data show CDR1 as KGHDR and CDR2 as SFDVKD. CDR3 amino acids: CATTWTGGGGNQPQHF. CDR3 nucleotide sequence: TGTGCCACCACTTGGACAGGGGGCGGCGGCAATCAGCCCCAGCATTTT.

The genes are TRBV10-1 and TRBJ1-5, with 7 bases lining up with TRBD1. J lost 5 bases, V lost 2 bases, and 0 bases had no gene match. The CDR3 is 13 amino acids. Germline V gene sequence: CDR1 WNHNN, CDR2 SYGVQD (reference sequence). This chain's CDR3 is CASSEQGDQPQHF. DNA of the CDR3: TGCGCCAGCAGTGAGCAGGGGGATCAGCCCCAGCATTTT.

The V and J genes are TRBV11-2 and TRBJ1-2; TRBD1 aligns across 9 bases. Germline CDR1 SGHAT, CDR2 FQNNGV. CDR3 length: 15 amino acids. V was clipped by 1 base and J by 2 bases; unmatched bases: 2. In nucleotides, the CDR3 is TGTGCCAGCAGCTTAGGGACAGGGGTGAACTATGGCTACACCTTC. It translates to CASSLGTGVNYGYTF.

The chain has TRBV10-3 and TRBJ2-3, with 9 bases lining up with TRBD1. Germline V CDR1 and CDR2: ENHRY, SYGVKD. This CDR3 has 12 amino acids. Germline trimming cut 6 bases from V and 6 bases from J; bases unmatched to any gene: 1. In DNA, the CDR3 is TGTGCCATCAGGGACAGGGGTGATACGCAGTATTTT. Encoded protein: CAIRDRGDTQYF.

V usage is TRBV9 and J usage is TRBJ1-1; TRBD1 might be the D (6 bases). This CDR3 is 13 amino acids long. The V gene lost 4 bases and the J gene lost 4 bases, with 11 bases spanning the gap. Germline loops: CDR1 SGDLS, CDR2 YYNGEE. In DNA form, the CDR3 reads TGTGCCAGCAGCTCCCGAGGGGGCACTGAAGCTTTCTTT. It yields the protein CASSSRGGTEAFF.

CDR3 in DNA: TGTGCCAGCAGCTTAATTACGGGACTAGTTGCGTCCAATGAGCAGTTCTTC. Translated, it gives CASSLITGLVASNEQFF. The chain is built from TRBV11-2 and TRBJ2-1; TRBD2 agrees at 8 bases. The junction had 12 bases not matched to a gene; V was cut back by 2 bases and J by 6 bases. The CDR3 loop spans 17 amino acids. Germline-derived CDR1 and CDR2 are SGHAT and FQNNGV.

The rearrangement uses TRBV5-1 and TRBJ1-2; 8 bases match TRBD1. Germline V CDR1 and CDR2: SGHRS, YFSETQ. The CDR3 extends over 13 amino acids. V lost 4 bases and J lost 8; bases outside the gene matches: 7. The CDR3 reads CASSTTGVEGYTF. CDR3 nucleotides: TGCGCCAGCAGCACGACAGGGGTCGAGGGCTACACCTTC.